Shown below are 4 T cell receptor beta chains from a single sample sequenced in a study of T cells after yellow fever vaccination. From the 5' RACE reads, TCRdb called clonotypes with MiXCR, one entry per CDR3 protein. This sample has some 73,000 distinct CDR3 sequences, with roughly 7.4% found just once. Sequencing used CD8+ T cells sorted from PBMCs, obtained on the day of the yellow fever booster vaccination. The receptors were sampled from a man aged 30 to 39 who received the YFV17D yellow fever vaccine.

This clonotype occurred a few times. The genes are TRBV7-2 and TRBJ2-1, with TRBD2 matching over 8 bases. The CDR3 totals 21 residues. The germline gives CDR1 SGHTA, CDR2 FQGNSA. V lost 0 bases, J lost 0 bases, and 16 bases stayed unmatched. In nucleotides, the CDR3 is TGTGCCAGCAGCTTAGCCGCCCCGGGACTAGACATCCTGAGCTCCTACAATGAGCAGTTCTTC. This encodes CASSLAAPGLDILSSYNEQFF.

The gene calls are TRBV5-5 and TRBJ2-2; 11 bases fit TRBD1. The V segment lost 4 bases and the J segment 5 bases; nucleotides outside the gene matches: 7. From germline, CDR1 is SGHKS and CDR2 YYEKEE (reference sequence). This CDR3 has 16 amino acids. CDR3 DNA: TGTGCCAGCAGCCAAGGACAGGGGGCCCTAACCGGGGAGCTGTTTTTT. Its protein product is CASSQGQGALTGELFF.

V gene TRBV4-3 combines with J gene TRBJ2-7, with 8 bases lining up with TRBD2. The CDR3 has 14 amino acids. Looked up from germline, CDR1 is LGHNA and CDR2 is YSLEER. J gave up 3 bases and V 4 bases, and 5 bases lay outside the gene matches. Written as DNA, the CDR3 is TGCGCCAGCAGCCCTTCGGGGGGGATCTACGAGCAGTACTTC. The encoded protein is CASSPSGGIYEQYF.

This clonotype has ten or more counts. The J gene is TRBJ2-1, the V gene TRBV28; the D is unclear. Germline lookup yields CDR1 MDHEN and CDR2 SYDVKM. V was cut by 1 base and J by 4 bases, with 8 bases left in between. The CDR3 contains 14 residues. CDR3 sequence reads: CASSLLGYYNEQFF. CDR3 DNA sequence: TGTGCCAGCAGTTTATTGGGGTATTACAATGAGCAGTTCTTC.